This T cell receptor (beta chain) is from a study of blood T cell repertoires in COVID-19. Study information: PBMCs, B-cell-depleted T cells, or T cells were the source of the cDNA or gDNA that made up the material.

Per the original data handling: From reference gene primer amplification, estimates of nucleated cell counts were derived. Measured with immunoSEQ multiplex PCR; TCRdb has only the in-frame clones, and not every one. V, J and clone size are taken as reported in that table, and D and trimming were inferred from the DNA itself. The sample consists of some 150,000 clones, 85% to 90% of them appearing once. CDR1 is SGHTA, CDR2 FQGTGA, per germline. This CDR3 contains 15 residues. The ends lost 5 bases at V and 5 bases at J; junction bases unmatched: 8. This TCR came from a woman aged 55 to 70 with acute or convalescent COVID-19. Sequencing was performed on peripheral blood. The chain couples TRBV7-3 to TRBJ1-4; 7 bases agree with TRBD1. This CDR3 reads CASSTGGGPNEKLFF. In nucleotides, the CDR3 is TGTGCCAGCAGCACAGGAGGGGGCCCAAATGAAAAACTGTTTTTT. The full variable domain, completed using reference TRBV7-3 and TRBJ1-4, is GAGVSQTPSNKVTEKGKYVELRCDPISGHTALYWYRQSLGQGPEFLIYFQGTGAADDSGLPNDRFFAVRPEGSVSTLKIQRTERGDSAVYLCASSTGGGPNEKLFFGSGTQLSVL.